Given below is one T cell receptor (beta chain) in context. This clonotype was seen only a few times. It has no known antigen specificity. No qualities accompany the bases; no much larger clone lies one base away. The library was prepared using RACE. Sequencing was carried out with a NextSeq 500. During library preparation, unique molecular identifiers were attached to individual cDNA molecules so that TCRs could be counted quantitatively and reproducibly. Each blood RNA sample was used to sequence both TCR alpha and TCR beta chains. On the study's bioinformatics: Samples had a median of about 96,000 TCRs, with a range from about 23,224 to 750,000. The Decombinator software suite was used to annotate the V, J and CDR3 of the TCR reads. To make PS versus PT1 abundance plots, every sample was subsampled to the same number of TCRs (28,000). TCRs were defined as expanded if absent before sensitization and observed at least eight times at the 2-week time point. TCRdb reanalyzed the raw reads on its own, using fastp at Q25 for trimming and MiXCR for clone calling, and kept in-frame beta chains. All rows with the same CDR3 protein become a single entry with the most common DNA and genes. The V and J calls were determined by TCRdb, not by the authors. The sample profile shows around 95,000 distinct CDR3 sequences; more than 10% of them were found once. The ten largest clones represent about 3% of the sample.

These data come from a study of human T cells and chemical hapten exposure (dated by TCRdb to about 2021). For context, the study as a whole: For sensitization, 2% DPC in acetone was applied to a roughly 2 cm by roughly 2 cm area of upper inner arm skin. About 30 alopecia patients provided blood for TCR sequencing at one to four time points (pre-sensitization, 2, 6 and 24 weeks). The mostly female patient cohort included alopecia areata with under or over 50% scalp involvement, alopecia totalis and alopecia universalis. Blood samples were taken from patients before sensitization (week 0) and then at 2, 6 and about 24 weeks after DPC sensitization. Patch testing was done on the upper back using Finn chambers containing 0.01% DPC, and results were scored after 6 days according to International Contact Dermatitis Research Group standards. The libraries were sequenced as a pool, and the TCR yield per sample differed mostly because of small variations in library volumes within the pool. In alopecia patients, the study followed how the peripheral blood TCR repertoire changed in vivo over primary and secondary sensitization to diphenylcyclopropenone (DPC), a hapten. Weekly therapeutic DPC doses were additionally applied to the scalp of patients throughout the roughly 24-week study period. The investigation overall reported the following: Expanded TCRs formed significantly more large CDR3 similarity clusters than pre-sensitization or healthy control sets, consistent with antigen-driven responses. Alopecia, a presumed autoimmune disease, was present in all patients, so the immune response of the patients might differ from that of healthy individuals. Patch test score was positively correlated with the number of PT1 expanded TCRs, with significance at thresholds 8, 16 and 32 but not at 4. After repeated subsampling, changes were observed in the strength of the expansion versus patch-test correlation and in the threshold at which the correlation became significant. The number of TCRs above 1 in 1000 frequency did not change with DPC sensitization; there was no evidence of global repertoire structure alterations.

What this sample's time point label stands for: pre-sensitization, week 0. The label giving this sample's treatment or condition can be read as: therapeutic diphenylcyclopropenone sensitization with weekly scalp DPC. At each patch-test visit, blood was drawn before the patch test was applied. Patients were considered eligible if aged 18 to 70, diagnosed with alopecia and deemed suitable for DPC therapy, and patients were excluded if pregnant. Unfractionated whole blood was collected in Tempus Blood RNA tubes, and total RNA was extracted from that blood. The CDR3 runs 13 amino acids, cysteine and phenylalanine included. The entry retains the CDR3 DNA only, 39 bases that are in frame from base 1. The germline V gene (reference sequence) supplies CDR1 GTSNPN and CDR2 SVGIG. Trimming takes 0 bases from V and 3 bases from J, and the germline ends sit 8 bases apart.

The TCR comes from a woman aged 55-70 years with alopecia areata. Some clones in this sample may be carry-over from other donors' samples. The sequence is built from TRBV30 and TRBJ2-5; the D gene cannot be named for sure. Specimen: whole blood, collected in connection with sensitization to the hapten diphenylcyclopropenone (DPC). The CDR3: CAWSVQLEETQYF. Here is the DNA: TGTGCCTGGAGTGTCCAGCTTGAAGAGACCCAGTACTTC.